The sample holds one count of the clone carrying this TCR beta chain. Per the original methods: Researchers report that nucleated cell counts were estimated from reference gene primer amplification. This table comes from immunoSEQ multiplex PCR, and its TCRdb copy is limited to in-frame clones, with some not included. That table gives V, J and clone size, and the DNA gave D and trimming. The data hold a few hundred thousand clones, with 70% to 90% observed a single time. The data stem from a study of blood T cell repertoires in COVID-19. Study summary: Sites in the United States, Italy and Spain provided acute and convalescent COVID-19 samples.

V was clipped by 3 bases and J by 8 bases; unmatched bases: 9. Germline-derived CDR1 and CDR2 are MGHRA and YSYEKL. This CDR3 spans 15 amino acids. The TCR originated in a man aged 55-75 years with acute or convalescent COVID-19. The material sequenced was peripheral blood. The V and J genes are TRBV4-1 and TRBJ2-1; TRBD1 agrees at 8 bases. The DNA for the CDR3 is TGCGCCAGCAGCCAGACCGGGACAGGAGTTGATGAGCAGTTCTTC. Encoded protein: CASSQTGTGVDEQFF.